This is a list of T cell receptor beta chains from one sample in a study of cytomegalovirus exposure and HLA in healthy donors. This table comes from immunoSEQ multiplex PCR, and its TCRdb copy is limited to in-frame clones, with some not included. The repertoire includes over 150,000 clones, 84% of them detected once, and less than 0.4% sits in the top ten. The sample taken for sequencing was PBMCs. These receptors came from a boy between 2 and 10 years old in good health and CMV-seronegative. Each CDR3 is given without its conserved first and last residue. The D gene is left open where the match is weak. Where a row states a size, it is once, few, many or the class of an expanded clone; other rows omit it.

size | D | J | V | CDR3
- | TRBD2 | TRBJ2-1 | TRBV27 | ASSLIAGGPYEQF
- | TRBD2 | TRBJ2-3 | TRBV7-2 | ASSPRLAGDFSDTQY
- | - | TRBJ2-1 | TRBV5-1 | ASSLVGLAEQF
- | - | TRBJ1-1 | TRBV5-4 | ASSRGGVTEAF
- | - | TRBJ2-1 | TRBV7-3 | ASSLGGDEQF
- | - | TRBJ1-5 | TRBV4-1 | ASSQDRTDYSNQPQH
- | TRBD2 | TRBJ2-3 | TRBV12-5 | ASGLESGSYQQKQY
few | - | TRBJ1-1 | TRBV6-6 | ASSSLWTVEAF
- | - | TRBJ2-1 | TRBV4-1 | ASSQVGGVGNEQF
- | TRBD2 | TRBJ2-7 | TRBV2 | ASQRDSYEQY
few | TRBD2 | TRBJ2-1 | TRBV18 | ASSPQGSGGYNEQF
few | TRBD1 | TRBJ2-7 | TRBV29-1 | SVRNRGPTYEQY
- | TRBD2 | TRBJ2-7 | TRBV2 | ASSEYSGSSYEQY
- | TRBD2 | TRBJ2-7 | TRBV5-1 | ASSPDPGLAEYEQY
- | - | TRBJ2-4 | TRBV2 | ASSVSPEGKNIQY
- | - | TRBJ2-6 | TRBV29-1 | SVDSSGANVLT
- | - | TRBJ1-2 | TRBV2 | ASRSDSYGYT
- | - | TRBJ2-1 | TRBV11-2 | ASSLRGRSGEQF
once | TRBD1 | TRBJ2-7 | TRBV9 | ASSVGSPGGGYEQY
- | TRBD2 | TRBJ2-7 | TRBV5-1 | ASSPASGNSYEQY
- | TRBD2 | TRBJ2-3 | TRBV29-1 | SVELGLAGTDTQY